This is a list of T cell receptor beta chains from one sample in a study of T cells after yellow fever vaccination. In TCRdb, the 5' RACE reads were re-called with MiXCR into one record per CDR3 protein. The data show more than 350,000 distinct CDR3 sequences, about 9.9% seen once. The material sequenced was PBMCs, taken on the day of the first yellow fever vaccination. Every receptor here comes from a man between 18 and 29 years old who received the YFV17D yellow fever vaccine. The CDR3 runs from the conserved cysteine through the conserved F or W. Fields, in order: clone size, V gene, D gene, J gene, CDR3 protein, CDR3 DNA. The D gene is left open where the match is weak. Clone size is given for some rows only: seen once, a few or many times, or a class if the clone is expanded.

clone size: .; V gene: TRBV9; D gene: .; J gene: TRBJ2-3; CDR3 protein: CASSVAPITTDTQYF; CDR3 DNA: TGTGCCAGCAGCGTAGCTCCCATTACCACAGATACGCAGTATTTT
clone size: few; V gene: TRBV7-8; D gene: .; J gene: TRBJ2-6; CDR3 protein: CASSFSVSLAGANVLTF; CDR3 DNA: TGTGCCAGCAGCTTCTCCGTCAGCTTAGCCGGGGCCAACGTCCTGACTTTC
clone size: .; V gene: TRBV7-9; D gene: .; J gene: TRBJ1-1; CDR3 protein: CASSLGGLGMNTEAFF; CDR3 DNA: TGTGCCAGCAGCTTAGGCGGTCTCGGGATGAACACTGAAGCTTTCTTT
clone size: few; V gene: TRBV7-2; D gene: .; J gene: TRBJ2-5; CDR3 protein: CASSLHSGLRGQETQYF; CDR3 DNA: TGTGCCAGCAGCTTACACTCAGGGTTAAGGGGCCAAGAGACCCAGTACTTC
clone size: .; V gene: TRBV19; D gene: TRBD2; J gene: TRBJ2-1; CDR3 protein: CASSMGRAGGVNEQFF; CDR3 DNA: TGTGCCAGTAGTATGGGGCGAGCGGGGGGGGTCAATGAGCAGTTCTTC
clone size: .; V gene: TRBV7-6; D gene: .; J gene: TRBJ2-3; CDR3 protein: CASSLAGAVGVF; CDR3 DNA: TGTGCCAGCAGCTTAGCAGGGGCGGTGGGAGTTTTT
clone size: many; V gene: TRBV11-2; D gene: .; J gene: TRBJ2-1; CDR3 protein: CASSFRGGADNEQFF; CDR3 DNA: TGTGCCAGCAGCTTTAGAGGGGGGGCAGACAATGAGCAGTTCTTC
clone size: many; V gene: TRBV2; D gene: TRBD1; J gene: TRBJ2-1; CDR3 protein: CASDSGTGSYNEQFF; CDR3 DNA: TGTGCCAGCGACTCCGGGACAGGTTCTTACAATGAGCAGTTCTTC
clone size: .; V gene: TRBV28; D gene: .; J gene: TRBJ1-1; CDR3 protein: CAAQEAGRGTEAFF; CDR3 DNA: TGTGCCGCCCAAGAGGCAGGGCGGGGCACTGAAGCTTTCTTT
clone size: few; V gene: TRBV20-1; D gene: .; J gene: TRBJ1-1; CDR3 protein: CSALHSTGRSEAFF; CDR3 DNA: TGCAGTGCTCTGCACTCGACAGGCCGGTCTGAAGCTTTCTTT
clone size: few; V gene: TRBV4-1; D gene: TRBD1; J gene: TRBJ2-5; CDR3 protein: CASSQFDRGLGYQETQYF; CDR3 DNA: TGCGCCAGCAGCCAATTTGACAGGGGGCTGGGGTACCAAGAGACCCAGTACTTC
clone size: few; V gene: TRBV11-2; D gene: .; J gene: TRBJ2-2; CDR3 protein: CAAGRLGGLLTGELFF; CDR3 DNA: TGTGCCGCCGGCCGCTTGGGGGGCTTGCTCACCGGGGAGCTGTTTTTT
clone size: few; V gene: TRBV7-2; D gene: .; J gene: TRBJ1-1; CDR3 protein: CASSPTNGEAFF; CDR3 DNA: TGTGCCAGCAGCCCGACTAACGGTGAAGCTTTCTTT
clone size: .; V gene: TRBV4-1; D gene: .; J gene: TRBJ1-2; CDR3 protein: CASSPEATGYGYTF; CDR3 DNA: TGCGCCAGCAGCCCAGAGGCCACCGGGTATGGCTACACCTTC
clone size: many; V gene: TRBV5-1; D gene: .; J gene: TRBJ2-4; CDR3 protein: CASSILGAGGDIQYF; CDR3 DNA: TGCGCCAGCAGCATCCTAGGGGCCGGAGGAGACATTCAGTACTTC
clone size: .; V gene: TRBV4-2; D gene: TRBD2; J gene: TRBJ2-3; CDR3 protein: CASSQEGLAGYTQYF; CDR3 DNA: TGTGCCAGCAGCCAAGAAGGACTAGCGGGGTATACGCAGTATTTT
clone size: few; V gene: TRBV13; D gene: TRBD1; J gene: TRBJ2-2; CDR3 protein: CASQAEGQGNTGELFF; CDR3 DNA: TGTGCCAGTCAGGCGGAGGGACAGGGCAACACCGGGGAGCTGTTTTTT
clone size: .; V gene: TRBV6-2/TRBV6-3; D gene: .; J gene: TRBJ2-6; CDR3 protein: CASGSGANVLTF; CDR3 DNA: TGTGCCAGCGGGTCTGGGGCCAACGTCCTGACTTTC
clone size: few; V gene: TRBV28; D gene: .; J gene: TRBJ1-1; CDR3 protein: CASSVTGMNTEAFF; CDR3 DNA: TGTGCCAGCAGTGTTACAGGGATGAACACTGAAGCTTTCTTT
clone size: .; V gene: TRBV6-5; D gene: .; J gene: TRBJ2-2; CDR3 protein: CASSYNPARRGTGELFF; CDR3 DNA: TGTGCCAGCAGTTATAATCCAGCCCGAAGGGGCACCGGGGAGCTGTTTTTT
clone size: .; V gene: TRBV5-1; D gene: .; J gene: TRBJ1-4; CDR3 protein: CASSYGLNEKQFF; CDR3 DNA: TGCGCCAGCAGCTACGGCCTGAACGAAAAACAGTTTTTT
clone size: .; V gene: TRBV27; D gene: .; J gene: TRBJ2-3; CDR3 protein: CASSPGKVGSGHTDTQYF; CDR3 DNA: TGTGCCAGCAGTCCCGGTAAAGTTGGGAGCGGACACACAGATACGCAGTATTTT
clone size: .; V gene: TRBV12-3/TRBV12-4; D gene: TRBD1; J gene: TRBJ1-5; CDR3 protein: CASRDRGSQPQHF; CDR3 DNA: TGTGCCAGCCGCGACAGGGGAAGTCAGCCCCAGCATTTT
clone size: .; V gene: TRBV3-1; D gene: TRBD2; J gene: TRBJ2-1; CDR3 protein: CASSQTSGEQFF; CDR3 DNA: TGTGCCAGCAGCCAAACTAGCGGAGAGCAGTTCTTC
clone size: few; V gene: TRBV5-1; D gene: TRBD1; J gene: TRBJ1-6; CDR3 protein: CASSPLITGVGRNSPLHF; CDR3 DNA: TGCGCCAGCAGCCCCCTCATTACAGGGGTTGGGAGGAATTCACCCCTCCACTTT
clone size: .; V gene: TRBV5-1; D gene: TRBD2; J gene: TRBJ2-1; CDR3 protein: CASSFEPAGGYNEQFF; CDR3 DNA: TGCGCCAGCAGCTTTGAACCAGCGGGAGGGTACAATGAGCAGTTCTTC
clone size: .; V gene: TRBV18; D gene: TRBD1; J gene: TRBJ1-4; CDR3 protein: CASSRDSTNEKLFF; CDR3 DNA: TGTGCCAGCTCGAGGGACAGTACCAATGAAAAACTGTTTTTT
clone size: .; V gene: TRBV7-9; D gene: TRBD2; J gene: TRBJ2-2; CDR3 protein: CASSLLAGITGELFF; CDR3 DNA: TGTGCCAGCAGCTTACTAGCGGGGATCACCGGGGAGCTGTTTTTT
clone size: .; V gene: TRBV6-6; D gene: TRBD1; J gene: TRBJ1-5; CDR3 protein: CASIQGASQPQHF; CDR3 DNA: TGTGCCAGCATTCAGGGGGCAAGTCAGCCCCAGCATTTT